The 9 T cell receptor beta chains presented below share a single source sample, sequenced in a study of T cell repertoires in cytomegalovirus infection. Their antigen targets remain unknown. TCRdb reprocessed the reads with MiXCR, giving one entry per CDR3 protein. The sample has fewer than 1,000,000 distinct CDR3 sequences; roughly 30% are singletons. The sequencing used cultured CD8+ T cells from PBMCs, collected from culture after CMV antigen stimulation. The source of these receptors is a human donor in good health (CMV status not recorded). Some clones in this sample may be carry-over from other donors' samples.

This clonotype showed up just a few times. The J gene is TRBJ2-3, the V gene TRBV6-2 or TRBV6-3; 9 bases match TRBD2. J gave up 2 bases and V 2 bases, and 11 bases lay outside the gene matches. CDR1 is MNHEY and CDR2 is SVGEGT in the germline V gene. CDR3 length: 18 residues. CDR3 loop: CASSYDGRGGAITDTQYF. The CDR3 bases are TGTGCCAGCAGTTACGACGGCCGCGGGGGGGCAATCACAGATACGCAGTATTTT.

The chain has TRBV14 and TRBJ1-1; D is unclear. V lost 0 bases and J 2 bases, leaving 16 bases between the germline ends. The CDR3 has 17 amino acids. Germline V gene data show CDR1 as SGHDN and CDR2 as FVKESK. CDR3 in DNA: TGTGCCAGCAGCCAAGAAAATTCCACGGCAGAAAACACTGAAGCTTTCTTT. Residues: CASSQENSTAENTEAFF.

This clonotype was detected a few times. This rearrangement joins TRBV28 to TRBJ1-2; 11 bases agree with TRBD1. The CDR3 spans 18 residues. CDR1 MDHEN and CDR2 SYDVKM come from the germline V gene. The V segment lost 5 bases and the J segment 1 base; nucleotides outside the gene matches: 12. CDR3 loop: CASSDGQGARAGNYGYTF. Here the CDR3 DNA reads TGTGCCAGCAGTGACGGACAGGGGGCAAGGGCGGGTAACTATGGCTACACCTTC.

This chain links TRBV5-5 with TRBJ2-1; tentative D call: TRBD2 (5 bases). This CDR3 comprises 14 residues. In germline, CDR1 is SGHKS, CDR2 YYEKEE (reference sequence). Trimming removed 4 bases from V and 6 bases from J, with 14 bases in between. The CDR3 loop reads CASSAVGDGNEQFF. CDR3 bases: TGTGCCAGCAGCGCCGTCGGGGATGGCAATGAGCAGTTCTTC. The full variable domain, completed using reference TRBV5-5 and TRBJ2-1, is DAGVTQSPTHLIKTRGQQVTLRCSPISGHKSVSWYQQVLGQGPQFIFQYYEKEERGRGNFPDRFSARQFPNYSSELNVNALLLGDSALYLCASSAVGDGNEQFFGPGTRLTVL.

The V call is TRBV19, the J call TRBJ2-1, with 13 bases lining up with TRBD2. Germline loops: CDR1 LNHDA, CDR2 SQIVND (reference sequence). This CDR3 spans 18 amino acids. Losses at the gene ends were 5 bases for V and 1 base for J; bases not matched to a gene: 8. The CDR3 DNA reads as TGTGCCAGTAGTTTTCGGACTAGCGGGGGCGCTTCCTACAATGAGCAGTTCTTC. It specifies CASSFRTSGGASYNEQFF.

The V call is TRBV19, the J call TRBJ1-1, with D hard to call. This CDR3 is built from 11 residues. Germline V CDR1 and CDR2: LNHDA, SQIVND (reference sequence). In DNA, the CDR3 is TGTGCTGTCCAGGTTGGTACTGAAGCTTTCTTT. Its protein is CAVQVGTEAFF. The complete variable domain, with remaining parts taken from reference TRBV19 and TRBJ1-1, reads DGGITQSPKYLFRKEGQNVTLSCEQNLNHDAMYWYRQDPGQGLRLIYYSQIVNDFQKGDIAEGYSVSREKKESFPLTVTSAQKNPTAFYLCAVQVGTEAFFGQGTRLTVV.

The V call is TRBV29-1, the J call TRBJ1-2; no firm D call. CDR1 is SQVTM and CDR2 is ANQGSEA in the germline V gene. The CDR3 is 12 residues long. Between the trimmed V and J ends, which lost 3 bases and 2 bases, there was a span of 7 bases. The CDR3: CSVEGKNYGYTF. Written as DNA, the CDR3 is TGCAGCGTTGAGGGAAAGAACTATGGCTACACCTTC.

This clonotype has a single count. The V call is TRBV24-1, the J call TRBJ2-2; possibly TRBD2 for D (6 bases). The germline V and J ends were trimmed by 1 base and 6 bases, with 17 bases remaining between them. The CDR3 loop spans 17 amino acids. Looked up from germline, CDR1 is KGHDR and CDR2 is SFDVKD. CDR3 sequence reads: CATSDFVEGSVPGELFF. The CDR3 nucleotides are TGTGCCACCAGTGATTTCGTGGAGGGGTCGGTCCCCGGGGAGCTGTTTTTT.

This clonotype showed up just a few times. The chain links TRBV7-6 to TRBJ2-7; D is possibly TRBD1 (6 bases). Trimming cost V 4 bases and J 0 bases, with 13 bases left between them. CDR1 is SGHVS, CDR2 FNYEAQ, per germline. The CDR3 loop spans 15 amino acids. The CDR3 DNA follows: TGTGCCAGCAGCTCCCTGACAGGCAGCTCCTACGAGCAGTACTTC. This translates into CASSSLTGSSYEQYF. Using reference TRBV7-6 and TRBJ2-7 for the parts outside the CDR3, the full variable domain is GAGVSQSPRYKVTKRGQDVALRCDPISGHVSLYWYRQALGQGPEFLTYFNYEAQQDKSGLPNDRFSAERPEGSISTLTIQRTEQRDSAMYRCASSSLTGSSYEQYFGPGTRLTVT.